Listed here are 29 T cell receptor beta chains from one sample, sequenced in a study of blood T cell repertoires in COVID-19 (dated by TCRdb to 2019 to 2021). The library was produced with the immunoSEQ multiplex PCR assay. TCRdb retrieved this table from immuneACCESS and kept in-frame rearrangements only. Not all clones are present; in checked studies, unresolved V genes account for under half, and no reason is known for the remainder. Counted in this sample were almost 80,000 clones; about four fifths of them appeared once. The biggest ten clones account for just over 35% of the sample. Sample: peripheral blood. These receptors were collected from a woman aged 70-85 years with acute or convalescent COVID-19.

This chain links TRBV10-3 with TRBJ2-7; D gene uncertain. V lost 0 bases and J lost 3, with 12 bases in between. The germline V gene encodes CDR1 ENHRY and CDR2 SYGVKD. The CDR3 has 15 amino acids. CDR3 in DNA: TGTGCCATCAGTGAGTCGGCTGGCCAAAACTACGAGCAGTACTTC. Translation gives CAISESAGQNYEQYF.

J is TRBJ2-7 and V is TRBV24-1; a possible D gene is TRBD2 (6 bases). Looked up from germline, CDR1 is KGHDR and CDR2 is SFDVKD. The CDR3 extends over 16 amino acids. V was shortened by 3 bases and J by 4 bases, with 18 bases between the two germline ends. The chain's CDR3 is CATSDGPAGPTYEQYF. The CDR3 DNA sequence: TGTGCCACCAGTGATGGCCCAGCGGGTCCTACGTACGAGCAGTACTTC.

The chain is built from TRBV2 and TRBJ2-5, with a possible D match to TRBD1 (5 bases). The CDR3 spans 14 residues. Per germline, CDR1 SNHLY and CDR2 FYNNEI. The V and J ends lost 4 bases and 4 bases respectively, with 13 bases between them. The CDR3 DNA is TGTGCCAGCAGTGCCCAGGGTCTGCGAGAGACCCAGTACTTC. Its protein is CASSAQGLRETQYF.

The chain uses TRBV4-1 and TRBJ2-7; tentative D call: TRBD1 (6 bases). Germline V gene sequence: CDR1 MGHRA, CDR2 YSYEKL. Trimming cost V 5 bases and J 1 base, with 12 bases left between them. There are 14 residues in the CDR3. The CDR3 is CASSSRGFSYEQYF. The CDR3 coding sequence is TGCGCCAGCAGCTCAAGGGGGTTTTCCTACGAGCAGTACTTC.

The genes are TRBV29-1 and TRBJ2-2; 7 nucleotides align to TRBD2. In germline, CDR1 is SQVTM, CDR2 ANQGSEA. V shed 3 bases and J 5 bases; nucleotides not matched to a gene: 9. CDR3 length: 15 amino acids. CDR3 bases: TGCAGCGTTGATTTGGCTAGCGGAGCGACCGGGGAGCTGTTTTTT. This encodes CSVDLASGATGELFF.

V usage is TRBV25-1 and J usage is TRBJ2-2; weak D call: TRBD1 (7 bases). Trimming took 0 bases from V and 4 from J, leaving 15 bases between them. CDR3 length equals 17 residues. Per the germline V gene, CDR1 is MGHDK and CDR2 is SYGVNS. The CDR3 DNA follows: TGTGCCAGCAGTGAATATAAGGGGGCCGGGAGCACCGGGGAGCTGTTTTTT. Protein product: CASSEYKGAGSTGELFF.

This rearrangement joins TRBV24-1 to TRBJ2-7; 7 bases map to TRBD1. The CDR3 is 14 amino acids. Germline CDR1 KGHDR, CDR2 SFDVKD. V shed 4 bases and J 4 bases; nucleotides not matched to a gene: 6. The CDR3 coding sequence is TGTGCCACCAGTGACGGTGAGACAGGGTACGAGCAGTACTTC. This translates into CATSDGETGYEQYF.

The gene calls are TRBV27 and TRBJ2-1, with D maybe TRBD2 (5 bases). Trimming shortened V by 5 bases and J by 4 bases, and 21 bases separated the two germline ends. The CDR3 has 17 amino acids. The V gene's germline CDR1 is MNHEY and CDR2 SMNVEV (reference sequence). The CDR3, as DNA: TGTGCCAGCAGTCCTTCTATAGCGTCAATCATATACAATGAGCAGTTCTTC. Its protein is CASSPSIASIIYNEQFF.

J is TRBJ2-1 and V is TRBV7-9, with D possibly TRBD2 on 5 matching bases. V lost 4 bases and J lost 3, with 13 bases in between. The CDR3 length is 15 residues. The germline V gene encodes CDR1 SEHNR and CDR2 FQNEAQ (reference sequence). Here the CDR3 DNA reads TGTGCCAGCAGCTCAGGATCCGGGAACTACAATGAGCAGTTCTTC. Amino acid sequence: CASSSGSGNYNEQFF.

The chain joins TRBV4-1 to TRBJ1-5, with 9 nucleotides matching TRBD1. The junction had 14 bases not matched to a gene; V was cut back by 3 bases and J by 2 bases. The CDR3 extends over 19 amino acids. The germline V gene encodes CDR1 MGHRA and CDR2 YSYEKL. For the CDR3, the DNA is TGCGCCAGCAGCCAGACCCGGGACAGGGACTGGACCGGCAATCAGCCCCAGCATTTT. Translating it yields CASSQTRDRDWTGNQPQHF.

This clone has a handful of counts. The CDR3 DNA reads TGTGCCTCTGGGACTAGCGGGATCACCGGGGAGCTGTTTTTT. Encoded protein: CASGTSGITGELFF. The rearrangement joins TRBV30 to TRBJ2-2, with TRBD2 matching over 13 bases. Germline loops: CDR1 GTSNPN, CDR2 SVGIG (reference sequence). The CDR3 has 14 residues. The J segment lost 4 bases and the V segment lost 7 bases, leaving 3 bases of the junction unmatched.

The chain joins TRBV19 to TRBJ1-6, with D possibly TRBD1 on 5 matching bases. The length of the CDR3 is 15 residues. V was clipped by 7 bases and J by 9 bases, with 19 bases between them. Germline CDR1 reads LNHDA; CDR2 reads SQIVND (reference sequence). The CDR3 sequence is CASTTRAGSSSPLHF. Written as DNA, the CDR3 is TGTGCCAGTACCACTCGTGCAGGGTCGAGTTCACCCCTCCACTTT.

V gene TRBV7-6 combines with J gene TRBJ1-3; D is unclear. The CDR3 loop spans 16 amino acids. CDR1 and CDR2 from the germline V gene are SGHVS and FNYEAQ. V was trimmed by 3 bases and J by 1 base, leaving 13 bases between them. CDR3 sequence reads: CASSLGGLGSGNTIYF. The CDR3 region has the DNA TGTGCCAGCAGCTTGGGAGGGTTAGGGTCTGGAAACACCATATATTTT.

This clone was picked up one time. The CDR3 loop is CASGRGYDTQYF. The CDR3 nucleotides are TGTGCCAGCGGGAGGGGGTACGATACGCAGTATTTT. The chain links TRBV5-5 to TRBJ2-3, with D possibly TRBD2 on 7 matching bases. The CDR3 has 12 amino acids. Germline V gives CDR1 SGHKS, CDR2 YYEKEE (reference sequence). V was pared by 7 bases and J by 6 bases, with 12 bases between.

The chain has TRBV2 and TRBJ2-1; 8 bases fit TRBD2. V shed 3 bases and J 0 bases; nucleotides not matched to a gene: 7. Germline CDR1 SNHLY, CDR2 FYNNEI. The length of the CDR3 is 17 residues. CDR3 loop: CASSDGLAPSSYNEQFF. The CDR3, as DNA: TGTGCCAGCAGTGACGGACTAGCCCCGAGCTCCTACAATGAGCAGTTCTTC.

The V and J genes are TRBV5-1 and TRBJ2-1, with 8 bases aligning to TRBD1. CDR3 size: 13 residues. Germline-derived CDR1 and CDR2 are SGHRS and YFSETQ. V was pared by 1 base and J by 8 bases, with 2 bases of the junction left unmatched. The CDR3 region has the DNA TGCGCCAGCAGCTTGTTACAGGGGGATGAGCAGTTCTTC. Its translation: CASSLLQGDEQFF.

V is TRBV19 and J is TRBJ2-1, with 9 bases matching TRBD2. The ends lost 4 bases at V and 4 bases at J; junction bases unmatched: 5. Germline values: CDR1 LNHDA, CDR2 SQIVND (reference sequence). This CDR3 has 15 amino acids. In DNA form, the CDR3 reads TGTGCCAGTAGTACTGGACTAGCGCAGTACAATGAGCAGTTCTTC. Its protein product is CASSTGLAQYNEQFF.

This chain links TRBV13 with TRBJ2-1; a possible D gene is TRBD2 (6 bases). CDR3 size: 15 residues. Trimming cost V 6 bases and J 5 bases, with 17 bases left between them. Germline V gene data show CDR1 as PRHDT and CDR2 as FYEKMQ (reference sequence). The DNA for the CDR3 is TGTGCCAGCAGTTCCGCTAGCGCCCCCCACAATGAGCAGTTCTTC. Translation: CASSSASAPHNEQFF.

V usage is TRBV19 and J usage is TRBJ2-1; D is unresolved. V shed 5 bases and J shed 10 bases, with 9 bases lying between them. The V gene's germline CDR1 is LNHDA and CDR2 SQIVND (reference sequence). The CDR3 is made up of 11 amino acids. The CDR3 DNA reads TGTGCCAGTAGTTACTCAGGAGAGCAGTTCTTC. Translation gives CASSYSGEQFF.

The gene calls are TRBV29-1 and TRBJ2-5; 7 positions match TRBD1. Germline CDR1 SQVTM, CDR2 ANQGSEA. The CDR3 is 13 residues long. Trimming at V came to 8 bases and at J to 5 bases, leaving 11 bases not matched to a gene. The chain's CDR3 is CSTGQGVGETQYF. DNA of the CDR3: TGCAGCACTGGCCAGGGGGTCGGTGAGACCCAGTACTTC.

V is TRBV27 and J is TRBJ1-2; 8 bases match TRBD1. Germline lookup yields CDR1 MNHEY and CDR2 SMNVEV (reference sequence). This CDR3 contains 17 residues. V lost 5 bases, J lost 1 base, and 12 bases stayed unmatched. CDR3 coding DNA: TGTGCCAGCAGTACCAGACAGGGGCCCCCTTATAACTATGGCTACACCTTC. Translation gives CASSTRQGPPYNYGYTF.

This clone was seen only a few times. The chain has TRBV4-2 and TRBJ2-3; no reliable D call. Germline V CDR1 and CDR2: LGHNA, YNFKEQ. The CDR3 sequence is 14 residues long. With 0 bases removed from V and 2 bases from J, the gap between germline ends came to 6 bases. The CDR3 loop reads CASSQETYTDTQYF. DNA for the CDR3: TGTGCCAGCAGCCAAGAAACTTACACAGATACGCAGTATTTT.

V and J are TRBV7-9 and TRBJ1-2; weak D call: TRBD1 (5 bases). V was shortened by 2 bases and J by 7 bases, with 8 bases between the two germline ends. The CDR3 extends over 12 amino acids. CDR1 SEHNR and CDR2 FQNEAQ come from the germline V gene (reference sequence). CDR3 coding DNA: TGTGCCAGCAGCTTACAGGGTTCTGGCTACACCTTC. Amino acids: CASSLQGSGYTF.

The chain combines TRBV29-1 with TRBJ2-1; D is possibly TRBD1 (6 bases). This CDR3 region has 14 residues. V lost 3 bases and J lost 3, with 12 bases in between. Per germline, CDR1 SQVTM and CDR2 ANQGSEA. This CDR3 reads CSVDVTGIYNEQFF. CDR3 DNA sequence: TGCAGCGTTGACGTTACAGGGATCTACAATGAGCAGTTCTTC.

V is TRBV5-6 and J is TRBJ2-1, with 16 bases identical to TRBD2. Germline V gene lookup returns CDR1 SGHDT and CDR2 YYEEEE. V was pared by 2 bases and J by 8 bases, with 10 bases of the junction left unmatched. The CDR3 length is 18 residues. This CDR3 is CASSLMGLAGGPNDEQFF. CDR3 bases: TGTGCCAGCAGCTTAATGGGACTAGCGGGAGGGCCGAACGATGAGCAGTTCTTC.

This clone was seen once. V usage is TRBV19 and J usage is TRBJ1-2; TRBD1 agrees at 7 bases. Germline values: CDR1 LNHDA, CDR2 SQIVND (reference sequence). After removal of 5 bases from V and 4 bases from J, the junction contained 7 bases not matched to a gene. The CDR3 is 14 amino acids. The chain's CDR3 is CASSDRVTSYGYTF. CDR3 DNA: TGTGCCAGTAGTGACAGGGTTACGAGCTATGGCTACACCTTC.

The chain recombines TRBV24-1 with TRBJ2-3; 8 positions agree with TRBD2. This CDR3 has 15 amino acids. The V segment lost 6 bases and the J segment 6 bases; nucleotides outside the gene matches: 10. Germline lookup yields CDR1 KGHDR and CDR2 SFDVKD. The CDR3 nucleotides read TGTGCCACCAGTAAGGGACTAGTTAGTTCTGATACGCAGTATTTT. It yields the protein CATSKGLVSSDTQYF.

The chain recombines TRBV6-1 with TRBJ1-5; 8 bases are a match to TRBD1. The V gene end was trimmed by 3 bases and the J gene end by 16 bases; junction bases not matched to a gene: 17. The CDR3 runs to 15 residues. Per germline, CDR1 MNHNS and CDR2 SASEGT. The CDR3, as DNA: TGTGCCAGCAGTGAGGTAGGGACAGGCGAAGCGCGTCCACATTTT. Translating gives CASSEVGTGEARPHF.

A word on this clone: The junction departs from the called germline gene at one end, perhaps through a read error. CDR3 residues: CASSVTGAGTGELFF. The CDR3 region has the DNA TGTGCCAGCAGCGTAACAGGGGCCGGCACCGGGGAGCTGTTTTTT. This chain links TRBV7-3 with TRBJ2-2; 7 bases map to TRBD1. The CDR3 runs 15 residues. The germline CDR1 and CDR2 sequences are SGHTA and FQGTGA.